The clone carrying this TCR beta chain was counted many times. The CDR3 runs to 14 residues. Trimming took off 1 base at V and 2 bases at J, with 8 bases between the two ends. Germline-derived CDR1 and CDR2 are SGDLS and YYNGEE. The data derive from a study of identical twins' blood T cells. TCRdb reprocessed the 5' RACE reads with MiXCR, giving one entry per CDR3 protein. This table holds a few hundred thousand distinct CDR3 sequences, roughly 28% found once. V and J are TRBV9 and TRBJ2-3, with D maybe TRBD1 (5 bases). Material for sequencing was PBMCs. This sequence originates from a woman aged 18-50 years in good health. DNA for the CDR3: TGTGCCAGCAGCGTACGACAGTTCACAGATACGCAGTATTTT. It is translated as CASSVRQFTDTQYF. Looking up the rest from reference TRBV9 and TRBJ2-3 gives the full variable domain: DSGVTQTPKHLITATGQRVTLRCSPRSGDLSVYWYQQSLDQGLQFLIQYYNGEERAKGNILERFSAQQFPDLHSELNLSSLELGDSALYFCASSVRQFTDTQYFGPGTRLTVL.